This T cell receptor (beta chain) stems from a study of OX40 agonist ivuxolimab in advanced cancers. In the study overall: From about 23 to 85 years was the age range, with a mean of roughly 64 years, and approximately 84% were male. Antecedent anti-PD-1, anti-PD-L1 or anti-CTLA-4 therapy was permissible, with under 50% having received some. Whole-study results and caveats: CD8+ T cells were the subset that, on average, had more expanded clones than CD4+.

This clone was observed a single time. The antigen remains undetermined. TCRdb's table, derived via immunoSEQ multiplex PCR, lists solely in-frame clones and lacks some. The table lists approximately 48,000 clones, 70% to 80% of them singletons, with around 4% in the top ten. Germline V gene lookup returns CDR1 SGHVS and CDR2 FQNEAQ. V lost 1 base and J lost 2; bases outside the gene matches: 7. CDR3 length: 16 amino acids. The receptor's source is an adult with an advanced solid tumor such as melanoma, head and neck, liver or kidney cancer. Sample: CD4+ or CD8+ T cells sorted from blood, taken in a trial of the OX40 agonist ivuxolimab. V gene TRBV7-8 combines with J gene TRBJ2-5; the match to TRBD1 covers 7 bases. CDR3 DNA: TGTGCCAGCAGCTTAGATGTCGGCAGGGGGCAAGAGACCCAGTACTTC. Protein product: CASSLDVGRGQETQYF.